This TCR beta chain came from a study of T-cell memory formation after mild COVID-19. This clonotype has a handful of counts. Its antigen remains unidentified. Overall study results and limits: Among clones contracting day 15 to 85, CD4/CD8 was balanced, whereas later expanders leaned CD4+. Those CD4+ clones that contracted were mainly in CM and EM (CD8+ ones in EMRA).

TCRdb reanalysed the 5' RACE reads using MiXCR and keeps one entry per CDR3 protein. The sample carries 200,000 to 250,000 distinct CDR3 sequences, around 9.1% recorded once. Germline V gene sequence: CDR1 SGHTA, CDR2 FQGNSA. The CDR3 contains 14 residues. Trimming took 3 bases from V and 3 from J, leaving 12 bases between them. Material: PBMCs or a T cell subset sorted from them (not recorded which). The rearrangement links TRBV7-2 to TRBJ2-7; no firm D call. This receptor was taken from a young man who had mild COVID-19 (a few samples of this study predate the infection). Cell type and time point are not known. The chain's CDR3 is CASSFVEQSYEQYV. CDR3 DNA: TGTGCCAGCAGCTTTGTCGAACAGAGCTACGAGCAGTACGTC.